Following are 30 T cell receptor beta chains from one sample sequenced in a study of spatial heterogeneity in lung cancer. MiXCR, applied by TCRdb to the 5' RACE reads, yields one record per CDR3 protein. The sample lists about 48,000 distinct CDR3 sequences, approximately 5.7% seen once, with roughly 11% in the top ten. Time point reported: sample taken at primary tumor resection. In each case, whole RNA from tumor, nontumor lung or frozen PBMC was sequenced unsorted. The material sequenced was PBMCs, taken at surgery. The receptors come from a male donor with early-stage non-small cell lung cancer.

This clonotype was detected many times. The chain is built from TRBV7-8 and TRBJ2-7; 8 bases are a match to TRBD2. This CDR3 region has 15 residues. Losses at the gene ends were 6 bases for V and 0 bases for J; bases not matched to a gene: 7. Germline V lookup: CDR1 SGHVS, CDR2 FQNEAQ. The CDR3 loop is CASSHTSGPSYEQYF. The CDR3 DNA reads TGTGCCAGCAGTCATACTAGCGGTCCCTCCTACGAGCAGTACTTC. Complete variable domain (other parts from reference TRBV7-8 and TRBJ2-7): GAGVSQSPRYKVAKRGQDVALRCDPISGHVSLFWYQQALGQGPEFLTYFQNEAQLDKSGLPSDRFFAERPEGSVSTLKIQRTQQEDSAVYLCASSHTSGPSYEQYFGPGTRLTVT.

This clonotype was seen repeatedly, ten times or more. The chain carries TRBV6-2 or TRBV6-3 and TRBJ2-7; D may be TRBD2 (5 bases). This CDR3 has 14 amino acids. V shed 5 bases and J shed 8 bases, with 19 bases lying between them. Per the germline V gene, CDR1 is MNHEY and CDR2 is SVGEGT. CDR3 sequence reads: CASSVWPQRLQQYF. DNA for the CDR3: TGTGCCAGCAGTGTTTGGCCCCAGCGGCTACAGCAGTACTTC.

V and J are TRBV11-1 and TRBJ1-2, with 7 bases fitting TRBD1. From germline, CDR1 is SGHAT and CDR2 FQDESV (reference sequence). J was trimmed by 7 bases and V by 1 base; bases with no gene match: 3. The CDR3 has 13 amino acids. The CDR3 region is CASSLVQGFGYTF. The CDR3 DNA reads TGTGCCAGCAGCTTAGTACAGGGGTTTGGCTACACCTTC.

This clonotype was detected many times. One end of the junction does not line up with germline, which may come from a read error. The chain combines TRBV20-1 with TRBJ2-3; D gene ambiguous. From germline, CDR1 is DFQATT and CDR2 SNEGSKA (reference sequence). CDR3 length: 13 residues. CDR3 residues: CSARESGPDTQYF. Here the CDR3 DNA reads TGCAGTGCGAGAGAATCAGGCCCAGATACGCAGTATTTT.

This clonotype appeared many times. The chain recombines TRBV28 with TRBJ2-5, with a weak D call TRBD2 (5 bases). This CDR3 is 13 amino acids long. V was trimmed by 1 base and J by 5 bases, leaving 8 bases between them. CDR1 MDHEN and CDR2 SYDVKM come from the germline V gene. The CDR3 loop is CASSLFTGETQYF. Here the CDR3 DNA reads TGTGCCAGCAGTTTATTTACGGGGGAGACCCAGTACTTC.

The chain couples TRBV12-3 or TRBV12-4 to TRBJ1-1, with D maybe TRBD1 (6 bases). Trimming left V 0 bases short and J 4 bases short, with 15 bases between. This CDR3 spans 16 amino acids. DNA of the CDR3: TGTGCCAGCAGTTTAGCCCACACAGGGTTGGGCACTGAAGCTTTCTTT. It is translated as CASSLAHTGLGTEAFF.

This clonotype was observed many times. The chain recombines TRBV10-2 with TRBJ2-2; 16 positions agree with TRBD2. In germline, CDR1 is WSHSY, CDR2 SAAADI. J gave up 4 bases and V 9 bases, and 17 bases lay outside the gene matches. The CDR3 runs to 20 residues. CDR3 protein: CASRTLGTSGRAARTGELFF. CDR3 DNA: TGCGCCAGTCGAACCCTTGGGACTAGCGGGAGGGCCGCTCGCACCGGGGAGCTGTTTTTT.

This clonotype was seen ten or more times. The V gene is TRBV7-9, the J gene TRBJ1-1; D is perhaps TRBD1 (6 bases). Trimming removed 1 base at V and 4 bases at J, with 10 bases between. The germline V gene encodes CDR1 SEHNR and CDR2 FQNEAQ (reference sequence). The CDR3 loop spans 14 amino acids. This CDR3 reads CASSLGGGLTEAFF. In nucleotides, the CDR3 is TGTGCCAGCAGCTTAGGCGGGGGCCTCACTGAAGCTTTCTTT.

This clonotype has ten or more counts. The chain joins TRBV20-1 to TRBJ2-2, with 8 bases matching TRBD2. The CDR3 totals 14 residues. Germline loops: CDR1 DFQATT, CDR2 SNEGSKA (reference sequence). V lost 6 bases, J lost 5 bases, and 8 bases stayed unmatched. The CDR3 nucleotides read TGCAGTGCAGCGATAGCGGGATATACCGGGGAGCTGTTTTTT. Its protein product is CSAAIAGYTGELFF.

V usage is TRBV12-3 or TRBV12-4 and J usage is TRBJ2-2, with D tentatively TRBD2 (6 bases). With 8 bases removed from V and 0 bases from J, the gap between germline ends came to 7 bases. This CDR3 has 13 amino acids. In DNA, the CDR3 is TGTGCCAGCGGGGGGACGAACACCGGGGAGCTGTTTTTT. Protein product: CASGGTNTGELFF.

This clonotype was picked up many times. As DNA, the CDR3 is TGTGCCAGCAGCCCCTCTAGCGGGAGGGAGACCCAGTACTTC. Translated: CASSPSSGRETQYF. The V call is TRBV2, the J call TRBJ2-5, with TRBD2 matching 11 bases. Germline V lookup: CDR1 SNHLY, CDR2 FYNNEI. The CDR3 sequence is 14 residues long. V dropped 6 bases and J dropped 5; count of bases not matched to a gene: 5.

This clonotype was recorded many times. DNA for the CDR3: TGCGCCAGCAGCCAAGTCCTAGCGGGGAACCAAGAGACCCAGTACTTC. This encodes CASSQVLAGNQETQYF. The V and J genes are TRBV4-1 and TRBJ2-5; 9 nucleotides match TRBD2. V lost 1 base and J lost 0; bases outside the gene matches: 3. CDR3 length: 16 residues. In germline, CDR1 is MGHRA, CDR2 YSYEKL.

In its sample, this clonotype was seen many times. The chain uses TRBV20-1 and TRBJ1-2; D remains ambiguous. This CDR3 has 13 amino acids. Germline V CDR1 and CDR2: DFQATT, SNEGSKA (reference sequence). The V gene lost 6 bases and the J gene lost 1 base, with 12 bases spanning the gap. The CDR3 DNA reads TGCAGTGCCCCCTGGCAGGATAACTATGGCTACACCTTC. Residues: CSAPWQDNYGYTF.

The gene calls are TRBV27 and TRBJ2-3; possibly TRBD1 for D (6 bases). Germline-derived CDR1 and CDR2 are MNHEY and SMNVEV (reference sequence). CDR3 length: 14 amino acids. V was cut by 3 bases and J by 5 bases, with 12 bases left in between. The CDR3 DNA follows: TGTGCCAGCAGTTTTGAGGCAGGGGAAGATACGCAGTATTTT. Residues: CASSFEAGEDTQYF.

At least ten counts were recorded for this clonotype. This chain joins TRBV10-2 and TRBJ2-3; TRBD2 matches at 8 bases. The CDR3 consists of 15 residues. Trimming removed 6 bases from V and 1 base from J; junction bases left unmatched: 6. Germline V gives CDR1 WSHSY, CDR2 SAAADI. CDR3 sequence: CASRGATSGTDTQYF. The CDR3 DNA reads TGCGCCAGCAGGGGGGCGACTAGCGGCACAGATACGCAGTATTTT.

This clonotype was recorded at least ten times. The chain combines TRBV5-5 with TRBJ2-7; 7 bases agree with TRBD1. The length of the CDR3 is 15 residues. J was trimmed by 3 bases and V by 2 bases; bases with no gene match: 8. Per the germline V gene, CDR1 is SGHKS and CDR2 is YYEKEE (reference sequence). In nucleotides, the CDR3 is TGTGCCAGCAGCTTAACAGGGGCCGCCTACTACGAGCAGTACTTC. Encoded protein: CASSLTGAAYYEQYF.

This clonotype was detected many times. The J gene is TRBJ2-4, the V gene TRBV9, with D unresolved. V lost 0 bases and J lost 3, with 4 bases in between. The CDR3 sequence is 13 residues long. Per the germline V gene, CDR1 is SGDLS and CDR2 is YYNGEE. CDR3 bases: TGTGCCAGCAGCGTAGGGGACAAAAACATTCAGTACTTC. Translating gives CASSVGDKNIQYF.

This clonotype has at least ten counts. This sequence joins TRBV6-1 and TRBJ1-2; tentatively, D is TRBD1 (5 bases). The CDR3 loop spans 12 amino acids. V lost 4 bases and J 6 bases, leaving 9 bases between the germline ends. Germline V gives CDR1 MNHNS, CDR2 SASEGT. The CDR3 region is CASSVAGHGYTF. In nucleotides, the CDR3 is TGTGCCAGCAGTGTGGCAGGGCATGGCTACACCTTC.

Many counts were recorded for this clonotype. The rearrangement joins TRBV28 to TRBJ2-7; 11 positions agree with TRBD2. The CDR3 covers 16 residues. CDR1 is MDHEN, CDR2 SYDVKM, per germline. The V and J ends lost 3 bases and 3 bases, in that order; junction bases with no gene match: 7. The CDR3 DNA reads TGTGCCAGCAGTTTTGATAGCGGGAGGGCGAACTACGAGCAGTACTTC. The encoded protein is CASSFDSGRANYEQYF.

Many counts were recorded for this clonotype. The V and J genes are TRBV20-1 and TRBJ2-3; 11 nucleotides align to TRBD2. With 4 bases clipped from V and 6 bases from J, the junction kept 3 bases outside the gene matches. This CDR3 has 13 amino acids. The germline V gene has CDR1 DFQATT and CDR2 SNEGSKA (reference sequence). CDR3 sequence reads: CSATPSGRDTQYF. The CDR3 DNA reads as TGCAGTGCTACCCCTAGCGGGAGGGATACGCAGTATTTT.

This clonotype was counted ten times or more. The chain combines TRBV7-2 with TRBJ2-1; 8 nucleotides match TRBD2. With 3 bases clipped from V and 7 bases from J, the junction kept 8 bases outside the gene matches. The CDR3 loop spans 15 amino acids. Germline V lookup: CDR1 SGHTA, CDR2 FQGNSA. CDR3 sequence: CASSFSGGLGNEQFF. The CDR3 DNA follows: TGTGCCAGCAGCTTTTCTGGGGGACTAGGGAATGAGCAGTTCTTC.

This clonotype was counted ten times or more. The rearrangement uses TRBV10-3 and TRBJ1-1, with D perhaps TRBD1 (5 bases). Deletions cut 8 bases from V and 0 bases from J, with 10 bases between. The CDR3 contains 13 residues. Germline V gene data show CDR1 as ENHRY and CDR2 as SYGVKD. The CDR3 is CAIVAGLNTEAFF. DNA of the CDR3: TGTGCCATCGTAGCAGGGCTGAACACTGAAGCTTTCTTT.

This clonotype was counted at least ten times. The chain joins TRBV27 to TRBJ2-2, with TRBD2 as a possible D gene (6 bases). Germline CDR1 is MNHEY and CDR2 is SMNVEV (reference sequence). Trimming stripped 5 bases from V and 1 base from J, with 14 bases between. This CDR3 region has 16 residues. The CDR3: CASSTSGGVNTGELFF. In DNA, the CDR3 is TGTGCCAGCAGTACATCAGGAGGGGTGAACACCGGGGAGCTGTTTTTT.

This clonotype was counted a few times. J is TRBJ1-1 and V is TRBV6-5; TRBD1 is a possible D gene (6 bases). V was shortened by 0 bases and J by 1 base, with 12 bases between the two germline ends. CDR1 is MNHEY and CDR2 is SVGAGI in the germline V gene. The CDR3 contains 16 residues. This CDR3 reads CASSYSGGSRNTEAFF. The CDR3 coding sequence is TGTGCCAGCAGTTACTCAGGGGGAAGTCGGAACACTGAAGCTTTCTTT.

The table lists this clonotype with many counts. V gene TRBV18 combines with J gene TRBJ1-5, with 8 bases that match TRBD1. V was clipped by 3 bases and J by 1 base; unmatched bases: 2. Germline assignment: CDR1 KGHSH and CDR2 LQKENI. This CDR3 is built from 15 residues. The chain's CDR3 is CASSPGQESNQPQHF. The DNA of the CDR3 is TGTGCCAGCTCACCGGGACAGGAGAGCAATCAGCCCCAGCATTTT. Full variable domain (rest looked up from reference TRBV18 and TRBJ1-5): NAGVMQNPRHLVRRRGQEARLRCSPMKGHSHVYWYRQLPEEGLKFMVYLQKENIIDESGMPKERFSAEFPKEGPSILRIQQVVRGDSAAYFCASSPGQESNQPQHFGDGTRLSIL.

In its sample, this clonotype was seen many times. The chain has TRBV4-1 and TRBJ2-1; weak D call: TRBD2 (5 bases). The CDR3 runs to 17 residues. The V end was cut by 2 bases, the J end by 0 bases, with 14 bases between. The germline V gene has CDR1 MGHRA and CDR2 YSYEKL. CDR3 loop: CASSQLRTLRSYNEQFF. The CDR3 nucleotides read TGCGCCAGCAGCCAACTCCGGACTCTACGCTCCTACAATGAGCAGTTCTTC.

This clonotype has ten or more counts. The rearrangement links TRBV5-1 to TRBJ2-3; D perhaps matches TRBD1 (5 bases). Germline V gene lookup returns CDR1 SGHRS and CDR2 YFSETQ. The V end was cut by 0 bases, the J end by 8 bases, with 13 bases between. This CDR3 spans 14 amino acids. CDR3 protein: CASSLDNQQGTQYF. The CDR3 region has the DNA TGCGCCAGCAGCTTGGACAACCAGCAGGGTACGCAGTATTTT.

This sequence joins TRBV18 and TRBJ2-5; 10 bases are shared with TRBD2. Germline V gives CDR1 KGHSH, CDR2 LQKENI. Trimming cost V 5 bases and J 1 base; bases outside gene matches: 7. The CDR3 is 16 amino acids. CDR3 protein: CASSVTGLAIQETQYF. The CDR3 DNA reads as TGTGCCAGCTCAGTTACGGGACTAGCGATCCAAGAGACCCAGTACTTC. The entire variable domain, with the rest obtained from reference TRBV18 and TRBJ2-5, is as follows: NAGVMQNPRHLVRRRGQEARLRCSPMKGHSHVYWYRQLPEEGLKFMVYLQKENIIDESGMPKERFSAEFPKEGPSILRIQQVVRGDSAAYFCASSVTGLAIQETQYFGPGTRLLVL.

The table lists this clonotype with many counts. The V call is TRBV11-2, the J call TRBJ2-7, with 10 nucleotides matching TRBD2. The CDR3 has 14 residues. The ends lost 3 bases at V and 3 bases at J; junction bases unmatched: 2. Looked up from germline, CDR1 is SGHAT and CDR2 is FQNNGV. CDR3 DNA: TGTGCCAGCAGCTTCCTAGCGGGAGACTACGAGCAGTACTTC. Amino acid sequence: CASSFLAGDYEQYF. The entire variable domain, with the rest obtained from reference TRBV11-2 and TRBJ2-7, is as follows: EAGVAQSPRYKIIEKRQSVAFWCNPISGHATLYWYQQILGQGPKLLIQFQNNGVVDDSQLPKDRFSAERLKGVDSTLKIQPAKLEDSAVYLCASSFLAGDYEQYFGPGTRLTVT.

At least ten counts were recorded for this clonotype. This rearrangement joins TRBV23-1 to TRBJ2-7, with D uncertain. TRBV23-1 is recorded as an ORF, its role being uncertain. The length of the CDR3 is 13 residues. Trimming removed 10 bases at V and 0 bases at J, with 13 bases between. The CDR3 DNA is TGCGCCACCCTGACACCCCCCTCCTACGAGCAGTACTTC. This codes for CATLTPPSYEQYF.